This TCR beta chain comes out of a study of glioma-infiltrating T cells. General study results and limits: Signature shared blood CDR3 motifs were enriched in low-divergence and depleted in high-divergence patients.

TCR alpha and beta CDR3 regions were amplified from RNA using iRepertoire nested multiplex PCR. TCRdb analysed the multiplex PCR reads with MiXCR anew, one entry per CDR3 protein. Of roughly 350,000 distinct CDR3 sequences in the sample, 41% were seen once. V lost 3 bases and J lost 1; bases outside the gene matches: 9. Looked up from germline, CDR1 is DFQATT and CDR2 is SNEGSKA (reference sequence). The CDR3 runs 17 residues. This clonotype was counted ten times or more. Its antigen is unidentified. The specimen sequenced was glioma tissue, nonneoplastic brain tissue, or PBMCs (not recorded which). The receptor was isolated from a human donor with low-grade glioma or glioblastoma, undergoing nonglioma brain surgery, or in good health (not recorded which). The chain joins TRBV20-1 to TRBJ2-3; TRBD2 matches 11 bases. The CDR3: CSASSGRARLRTDTQYF. The CDR3 nucleotides read TGCAGTGCTAGTAGCGGGAGGGCCAGGCTTCGCACAGATACGCAGTATTTT.